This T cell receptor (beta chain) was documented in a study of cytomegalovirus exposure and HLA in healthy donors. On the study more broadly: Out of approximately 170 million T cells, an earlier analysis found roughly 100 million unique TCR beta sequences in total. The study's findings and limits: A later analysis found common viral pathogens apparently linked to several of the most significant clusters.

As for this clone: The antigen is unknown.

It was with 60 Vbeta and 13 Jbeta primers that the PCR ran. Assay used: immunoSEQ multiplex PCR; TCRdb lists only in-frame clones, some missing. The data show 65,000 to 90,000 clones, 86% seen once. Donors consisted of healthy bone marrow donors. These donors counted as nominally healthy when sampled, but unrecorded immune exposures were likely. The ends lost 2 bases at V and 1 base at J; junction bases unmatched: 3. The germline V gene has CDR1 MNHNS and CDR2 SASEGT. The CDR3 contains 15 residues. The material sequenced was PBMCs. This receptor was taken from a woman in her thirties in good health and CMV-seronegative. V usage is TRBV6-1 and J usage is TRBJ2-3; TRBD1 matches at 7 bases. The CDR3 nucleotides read TGTGCCAGCAGTGAAAAAACAGGGGGCACAGATACGCAGTATTTT. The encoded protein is CASSEKTGGTDTQYF.